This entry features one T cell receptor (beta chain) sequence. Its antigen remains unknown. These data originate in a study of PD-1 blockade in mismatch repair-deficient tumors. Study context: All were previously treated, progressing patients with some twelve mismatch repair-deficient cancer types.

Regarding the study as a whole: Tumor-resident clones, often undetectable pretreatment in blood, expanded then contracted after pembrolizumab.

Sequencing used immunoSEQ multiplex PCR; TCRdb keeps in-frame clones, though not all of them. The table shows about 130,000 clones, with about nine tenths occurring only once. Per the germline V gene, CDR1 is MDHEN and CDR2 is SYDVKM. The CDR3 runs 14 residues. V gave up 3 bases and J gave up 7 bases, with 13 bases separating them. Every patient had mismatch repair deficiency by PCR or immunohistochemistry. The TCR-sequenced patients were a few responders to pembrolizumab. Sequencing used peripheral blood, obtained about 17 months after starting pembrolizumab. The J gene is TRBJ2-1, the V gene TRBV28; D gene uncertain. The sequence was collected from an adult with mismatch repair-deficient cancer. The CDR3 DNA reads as TGTGCCAGCAGTTTCGTCAGAACTACTAATGAGCAGTTCTTC. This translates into CASSFVRTTNEQFF.